This entry describes one TCR beta chain. What it recognizes is unknown. CFSE-labeled sorted T cells met regulatory or mature dendritic cells for roughly 5 days. Naive CD45RA+ and memory CD45RO+ CD4+ or CD8+ T cells were FACS-sorted. This record comes from a study of regulatory dendritic cells for organ transplantation. At the level of the study: On day 6, the dendritic cells were exposed to LPS.

General study points: Of resting T cell subsets, memory CD8+ had the most alloreactive clonotypes.

The germline gives CDR1 SQVTM, CDR2 ANQGSEA. J lost 7 bases, V lost 2 bases, and 22 bases had no gene match. The length of the CDR3 is 19 residues. Clones were read by immunoSEQ multiplex PCR, and TCRdb kept only the in-frame ones, dropping some. This table has more than 9,500 clones, about nine tenths appearing once. The TCR originated in a human donor in good health. Sequencing was performed on naive CD8+ T cells from blood cultured with regulatory dendritic cells. The subset is: CD45RA+ naive T cells. V gene TRBV29-1 combines with J gene TRBJ2-1, with 8 positions matching TRBD2. The CDR3 loop is CSVESSGTPGLVHINEQFF. CDR3 nucleotide sequence: TGCAGCGTTGAAAGCAGCGGGACACCGGGACTAGTTCATATTAATGAGCAGTTCTTC.